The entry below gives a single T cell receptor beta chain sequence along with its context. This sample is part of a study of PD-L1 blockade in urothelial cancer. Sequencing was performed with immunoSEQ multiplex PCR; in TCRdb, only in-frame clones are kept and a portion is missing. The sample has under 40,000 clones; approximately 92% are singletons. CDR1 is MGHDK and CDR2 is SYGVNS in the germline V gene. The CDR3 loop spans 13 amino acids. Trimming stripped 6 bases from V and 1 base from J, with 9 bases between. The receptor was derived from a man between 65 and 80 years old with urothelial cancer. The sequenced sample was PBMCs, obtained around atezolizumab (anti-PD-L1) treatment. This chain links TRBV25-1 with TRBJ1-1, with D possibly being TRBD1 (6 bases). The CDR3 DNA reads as TGTGCCAGCAGCCGGGACACGAACACTGAAGCTTTCTTT. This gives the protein CASSRDTNTEAFF.